This TCR beta chain was obtained from a study of CD8 T cells in ankylosing spondylitis. TCRdb used MiXCR to reprocess the 5' RACE reads, holding one entry per CDR3 protein. The sample consists of approximately 42,000 distinct CDR3 sequences, roughly 11% of them appearing once. The CDR3 extends over 15 amino acids. V was cut by 4 bases and J by 2 bases, with 16 bases left in between. CDR1 is SGHRS, CDR2 YFSETQ, per germline. This clonotype was seen many times. The gene calls are TRBV5-1 and TRBJ2-7; D could derive from TRBD1 or TRBD2 (5 bases each). The sample was blood, either unsorted or a sorted T cell fraction (not recorded which). This clonotype originated in a male donor with ankylosing spondylitis or in good health (not recorded which). CDR3 amino acids: CASSEGGRETYEQYF. In DNA form, the CDR3 reads TGCGCCAGCAGCGAGGGTGGCAGGGAAACCTACGAGCAGTACTTC.